The entry below gives a single T cell receptor (beta chain) sequence along with its context. Its antigen is not known. These data come from a study of a mutant IDH1 vaccine in newly diagnosed glioma. Looking at the study overall: Vaccines were begun 4-6 weeks after radiotherapy alone, or with temozolomide cycles. Patients had received radiotherapy, temozolomide, or both previously, most receiving both.

Regarding the study as a whole: Changes to the top peripheral T cell clonotypes appeared unrelated to pseudoprogression.

Time point noted: week 47, end of study. Vaccinated patients received 300 ug of mutant IDH1 20-mer peptide per dose, with topical imiquimod. The study enrolled donors with new WHO grade 3 or 4 IDH1-mutant, ATRX-lost astrocytomas. Libraries were prepared by immunoSEQ multiplex PCR; TCRdb keeps only in-frame clonotypes and omits some of them. This sample carries approximately 58,000 clones, around 83% of them seen once, and the ten largest clones take around 4%. The junction had 6 bases not matched to a gene; V was cut back by 4 bases and J by 0 bases. The CDR3 totals 16 residues. CDR1 and CDR2 (germline): LGHNT, FRNRAP.

The chain carries TRBV12-5 and TRBJ2-3, with 8 bases lining up with TRBD1. The sample consisted of PBMCs, taken from a glioma patient whose treatment included an IDH1 peptide vaccine. This receptor was identified in a man aged 25-40 years with glioma. CDR3 amino acids: CASGSYRTGSTDTQYF. The CDR3, as DNA: TGTGCTAGTGGTTCTTACCGGACAGGGAGCACAGATACGCAGTATTTT.